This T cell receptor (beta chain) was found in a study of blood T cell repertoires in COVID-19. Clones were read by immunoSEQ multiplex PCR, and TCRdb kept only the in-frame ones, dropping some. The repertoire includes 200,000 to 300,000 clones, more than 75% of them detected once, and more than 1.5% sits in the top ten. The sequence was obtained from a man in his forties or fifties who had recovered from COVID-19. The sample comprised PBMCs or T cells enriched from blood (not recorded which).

CDR3 nucleotides: TGTGCCAGCAGTGAAGCGGGGCAGGGGGGCTACACCTTC. The encoded protein is CASSEAGQGGYTF. The chain recombines TRBV2 with TRBJ1-2, with TRBD1 as a possible D gene (6 bases). V lost 0 bases to trimming and J lost 8 bases, with 10 bases between them. Germline V gene sequence: CDR1 SNHLY, CDR2 FYNNEI. The length of the CDR3 is 13 residues.